This is a list of T cell receptor beta chains from one sample in a study of T-cell reconstitution after alpha-beta-depleted transplantation in children. Via MiXCR, TCRdb re-called the PCR reads, giving one row per CDR3 protein. The sample lists tens of thousands of distinct CDR3 sequences, roughly 20% occurring once. The input for sequencing was PBMCs, mostly from graft donor cells, taken 360 days after TCRalphabeta/CD19-depleted stem cell transplant. These receptors all come from a male patient between 2 and 10 years old who had a stem cell transplant for acute lymphoblastic leukemia, so the T cells may come from the graft donor. Both conserved end residues are part of each CDR3. Fields, in order: J gene, D gene, V gene, clone size, CDR3 protein, CDR3 DNA. The D gene is left open where the match is weak. A clone size is listed for some rows: how often the clone was seen (once, few, many), or a class if it is expanded.

>TRBJ2-1|NA|TRBV11-2|NA
CASSLYEQFF
TGTGCCAGCAGCTTATACGAGCAGTTCTTC
>TRBJ1-1|NA|TRBV7-9|NA
CASSLLSFLGGLKGMNTEAFF
TGTGCCAGCAGCTTATTATCATTCCTCGGTGGGCTAAAGGGTATGAACACTGAAGCTTTCTTT
>TRBJ2-1|NA|TRBV29-1|few
CSVEGGETGSYNEQFF
TGCAGCGTTGAGGGAGGGGAGACAGGGAGCTACAATGAGCAGTTCTTC
>TRBJ1-2|NA|TRBV7-8|NA
CASSRTGVEYGYTF
TGTGCCAGCAGCCGAACAGGAGTGGAATATGGCTACACCTTC
>TRBJ1-1|NA|TRBV6-5|few
CASSYEGSLNTEAFF
TGTGCCAGCAGTTACGAGGGCAGCTTGAACACTGAAGCTTTCTTT
>TRBJ1-5|NA|TRBV5-5|NA
CASSSDRDWQPQHF
TGTGCCAGCAGCTCGGATAGAGATTGGCAGCCCCAGCATTTT
>TRBJ2-2|TRBD2|TRBV5-6|NA
CASSLASIVRELDTGELFF
TGTGCCAGCAGCTTGGCCTCGATTGTGCGGGAGTTAGACACCGGGGAGCTGTTTTTT
>TRBJ2-1|TRBD2|TRBV20-1|few
CSAKRTSSAYNEQFF
TGCAGTGCTAAAAGGACTAGCAGCGCCTACAATGAGCAGTTCTTC
>TRBJ2-2|NA|TRBV2|few
CASSESRTALGGELFF
TGTGCCAGCAGTGAATCTCGGACAGCTCTAGGGGGGGAGCTGTTTTTT
>TRBJ2-3|NA|TRBV5-4|few
CASSPGRRGDTQYF
TGTGCCAGCAGCCCGGGACGGAGAGGAGATACGCAGTATTTT
>TRBJ2-5|NA|TRBV3-1|NA
CASSQARAVETQYF
TGTGCCAGCAGCCAAGCTAGGGCGGTAGAGACCCAGTACTTC
>TRBJ1-2|TRBD1|TRBV3-1|few
CASSSSDRGMLGYTF
TGTGCCAGCAGCTCGTCGGACAGGGGTATGTTAGGCTACACCTTC
>TRBJ1-2|NA|TRBV12-3/TRBV12-4|NA
CASSLGDWGYTF
TGTGCCAGCAGTTTGGGGGACTGGGGCTACACCTTC
>TRBJ2-5|TRBD2|TRBV12-3/TRBV12-4|few
CASSLALAAKETQYF
TGTGCCAGCAGTTTAGCGCTAGCGGCAAAAGAGACCCAGTACTTC
>TRBJ2-7|TRBD2|TRBV19|few
CASSMTSGRVDEQYF
TGTGCCAGTAGTATGACTAGCGGGAGGGTCGACGAGCAGTACTTC
>TRBJ2-7|NA|TRBV29-1|NA
CSVATVYEQYF
TGCAGCGTTGCGACCGTCTACGAGCAGTACTTC
>TRBJ2-2|TRBD2|TRBV10-1|few
CASSESKTSGNTGELFF
TGCGCCAGCAGTGAGTCAAAGACTAGCGGGAACACCGGGGAGCTGTTTTTT
>TRBJ2-7|NA|TRBV13|NA
CASSLDLGGYEQYF
TGTGCCAGCAGCTTAGATCTAGGGGGCTACGAGCAGTACTTC
>TRBJ2-1|NA|TRBV4-2|few
CASSQTDFRNEQFF
TGTGCCAGCAGCCAAACGGACTTCCGCAATGAGCAGTTCTTC
>TRBJ1-5|TRBD1|TRBV6-5|NA
CASSYSAQGSNQPQHF
TGTGCCAGCAGTTACTCGGCACAGGGGAGCAATCAGCCCCAGCATTTT
>TRBJ2-4|NA|TRBV10-2|NA
CATVSTGAKNIQYF
TGCGCCACGGTTAGCACCGGGGCCAAAAACATTCAGTACTTC
>TRBJ1-1|NA|TRBV12-3/TRBV12-4|NA
CASSLGRRNTEAFF
TGTGCCAGCAGTTTGGGCAGGCGGAACACTGAAGCTTTCTTT
>TRBJ1-5|NA|TRBV5-1|many
CASSPGDSTYSNQPQHF
TGCGCCAGCAGCCCCGGAGACAGTACCTATAGCAATCAGCCCCAGCATTTT
>TRBJ2-4|TRBD1|TRBV24-1|few
CATSQGGQGRRDIQYF
TGTGCCACCTCCCAAGGGGGACAGGGAAGGAGAGACATTCAGTACTTC
>TRBJ2-1|NA|TRBV24-1|NA
CATSAWASNEQFF
TGTGCCACCAGTGCTTGGGCGTCCAATGAGCAGTTCTTC
>TRBJ2-1|TRBD2|TRBV7-6|few
CASSWREGYNEQFF
TGTGCCAGCAGCTGGCGGGAGGGCTACAATGAGCAGTTCTTC
>TRBJ2-1|TRBD2|TRBV20-1|few
CSARSSGRDLSRSYNEQFF
TGCAGTGCTAGATCTAGCGGGAGAGACCTTAGCAGGTCCTACAATGAGCAGTTCTTC
>TRBJ1-4|NA|TRBV5-1|NA
CASSQRELEEPNEKLFF
TGCGCCAGCAGCCAAAGGGAGCTTGAAGAACCTAATGAAAAACTGTTTTTT
>TRBJ2-1|NA|TRBV4-1|NA
CASSQEAVTYNEQFF
TGCGCCAGCAGCCAAGAGGCGGTTACCTACAATGAGCAGTTCTTC
>TRBJ1-2|NA|TRBV20-1|NA
CSAREGGLSGYTF
TGCAGTGCTAGAGAGGGGGGCCTGAGTGGCTACACCTTC
>TRBJ2-1|NA|TRBV29-1|few
CSVEARARHEQFF
TGCAGCGTTGAAGCTAGGGCCCGACATGAGCAGTTCTTC
>TRBJ1-3|NA|TRBV25-1|NA
CASSEYFGNTIYF
TGTGCCAGCAGTGAATACTTTGGAAACACCATATATTTT
>TRBJ2-5|NA|TRBV7-6|NA
CASRDQVLGTQYF
TGTGCCAGCAGGGACCAGGTCCTAGGGACCCAGTACTTC
>TRBJ2-2|TRBD1|TRBV11-3|NA
CASSFQGTGNLGELFF
TGTGCCAGCAGCTTCCAGGGGACAGGGAATTTAGGGGAGCTGTTTTTT
>TRBJ1-1|NA|TRBV12-3/TRBV12-4|NA
CASSWTEGRNTEAFF
TGTGCCAGCAGTTGGACGGAGGGGAGGAACACTGAAGCTTTCTTT
>TRBJ2-1|NA|TRBV5-1|few
CVSSLFRGPYNEQFF
TGCGTCAGCAGCTTGTTCCGGGGGCCTTACAATGAGCAGTTCTTC
>TRBJ2-3|NA|TRBV10-2|many
CASRGRVTDTQYF
TGCGCCAGCAGAGGACGAGTCACAGATACGCAGTATTTT
>TRBJ2-2|TRBD1|TRBV23-1|NA
CASSQSDRAWDTGELFF
TGCGCCAGCAGTCAATCCGACAGGGCTTGGGACACCGGGGAGCTGTTTTTT
>TRBJ2-1|TRBD2|TRBV12-3/TRBV12-4|NA
CASSPGLAGDNEQFF
TGTGCCAGCAGTCCGGGACTAGCGGGAGACAATGAGCAGTTCTTC
>TRBJ2-1|TRBD2|TRBV3-1|many
CASSFLSGTSGSLSYNEQFF
TGTGCCAGCAGCTTCCTTTCCGGGACTAGCGGGAGTCTCTCCTACAATGAGCAGTTCTTC
>TRBJ2-7|TRBD2|TRBV5-6|NA
CASSPGGRGYEQYF
TGTGCCAGCAGCCCGGGAGGTCGGGGTTACGAGCAGTACTTC
>TRBJ2-7|TRBD2|TRBV29-1|NA
CSVVTSGRRYEQYF
TGCAGCGTTGTAACTAGCGGGCGTAGGTACGAGCAGTACTTC
>TRBJ2-7|NA|TRBV24-1|few
CATSDLTQPAYEQYF
TGTGCCACCAGTGATTTGACCCAACCAGCCTACGAGCAGTACTTC
>TRBJ1-4|NA|TRBV29-1|NA
CSVLGMARDQLFF
TGCAGCGTTTTGGGTATGGCCAGGGACCAACTGTTTTTT